This T cell receptor beta chain was recovered during a study of identical twins. General study findings and limits: Out-of-frame alpha sequences common to twins exhibited a surplus of low generation probability. Abundant cord blood beta clonotypes carried fewer insertions; memory repertoires showed none. Excess twin sharing in beta out-of-frame sequences was weaker.

On this clonotype: Its target is not known.

Template switching supplied a universal primer site; unique molecular identifiers were carried on the cDNA. Each CDR3 protein is one row after TCRdb ran MiXCR on the 5' RACE reads. This sample yields around 960,000 distinct CDR3 sequences, of which more than 9% are seen a single time; around 1.6% belongs to the top ten. This same sample was also taken into another study, of yellow fever vaccine responses in identical twins.

This receptor was taken from a woman aged 18 to 35 in good health. The sample taken for sequencing was PBMCs.

The CDR3 here is CSASTGVDYGYTF. In nucleotides, the CDR3 is TGCAGTGCGTCGACAGGGGTCGACTATGGCTACACCTTC. V usage is TRBV20-1 and J usage is TRBJ1-2, with 8 bases matching TRBD1. Germline V gene sequence: CDR1 DFQATT, CDR2 SNEGSKA (reference sequence). The length of the CDR3 is 13 residues. V lost 6 bases, J lost 3 bases, and 6 bases stayed unmatched.